These 19 T cell receptor beta chains were sequenced from one sample in a study of T and B cells in COVID-19 patients. Multiplex PCR with BIOMED2 TRB-A/B primer pools amplified TRB rearrangements. MiXCR was run by TCRdb on the multiplex PCR reads, yielding one entry per CDR3 protein. The profile shows about 5,400 distinct CDR3 sequences, 25% to 35% of them singletons. Each TRB amplification used roughly 230-550 ng of genomic DNA from blood. Sequences were obtained from blood. These receptors were collected from a human donor with active COVID-19.

This clonotype was seen a handful of times. Compared with germline, one end of the junction differs, possibly owing to a read error. The chain links TRBV20-1 to TRBJ2-1; 13 bases map to TRBD2. This CDR3 region has 11 residues. The germline V gene encodes CDR1 DFQATT and CDR2 SNEGSKA (reference sequence). This CDR3 is CSFRTSGSSIF. The CDR3 bases are TGCAGTTTTCGGACTAGCGGGAGTTCGATCTTC.

The V and J genes are TRBV7-6 and TRBJ2-7, with 11 bases matching TRBD2. Trimming took 5 bases from V and 4 from J; bases not matched to a gene: 4. This CDR3 comprises 14 residues. Germline lookup yields CDR1 SGHVS and CDR2 FNYEAQ. This CDR3 reads CASSDSGRAYEQYF. In DNA, the CDR3 is TGTGCCAGCAGCGATAGCGGGAGGGCTTACGAGCAGTACTTC.

The chain joins TRBV20-1 to TRBJ1-4, with a tentative D call TRBD1 (6 bases). This CDR3 spans 14 amino acids. Trimming stripped 7 bases from V and 5 bases from J, with 17 bases between. Germline CDR1 DFQATT, CDR2 SNEGSKA (reference sequence). CDR3: CSVRRGGGNEKLFF. CDR3 coding DNA: TGCAGTGTCCGTCGCGGGGGCGGGAATGAAAAACTGTTTTTT.

This clonotype occurred many times. The chain couples TRBV20-1 to TRBJ2-2; 9 positions agree with TRBD2. This CDR3 is built from 14 residues. In germline, CDR1 is DFQATT, CDR2 SNEGSKA (reference sequence). V trimming: 6 bases; J trimming: 2 bases; junction bases outside the gene matches: 4. CDR3 sequence (DNA): TGCAGTGCCCCGGGACTAGCCAACACCGGGGAGCTGTTTTTT. As protein: CSAPGLANTGELFF.

This clonotype has a handful of counts. The chain links TRBV5-4 to TRBJ1-4, with a weak D call TRBD1 (5 bases). Germline V gene sequence: CDR1 SGHNT, CDR2 YYREEE (reference sequence). There are 17 residues in the CDR3. The ends were cut back, 6 bases at V and 4 bases at J, with 22 bases in the middle. In DNA, the CDR3 is TGTGCCAGCACCAAGTTGACAACAGGTCGTGATAATGAAAAACTGTTTTTT. It is translated as CASTKLTTGRDNEKLFF.

This clonotype qualifies as medium-sized. V usage is TRBV18 and J usage is TRBJ1-6, with TRBD1 matching 8 bases. The junction had 9 bases not matched to a gene; V was cut back by 0 bases and J by 11 bases. Looked up from germline, CDR1 is KGHSH and CDR2 is LQKENI. The CDR3 is made up of 16 amino acids. The CDR3 bases are TGTGCCAGCTCACCACCCTTCGGGACAGGCGGCACACCCCTCCACTTT. This encodes CASSPPFGTGGTPLHF.

This clonotype was seen many times. The V call is TRBV5-4, the J call TRBJ2-7; D might be TRBD1 (6 bases). The CDR3 is made up of 15 amino acids. Trimming removed 0 bases at V and 1 base at J, with 11 bases between. Per the germline V gene, CDR1 is SGHNT and CDR2 is YYREEE (reference sequence). CDR3: CASSLAGQNSYEQYF. CDR3 nucleotides: TGTGCCAGCAGCTTGGCTGGACAGAATTCCTACGAGCAGTACTTC.

By share, this clonotype ranks as medium-sized (0.01 to 0.1%). V and J are TRBV19 and TRBJ1-1, with D unresolved. CDR1 and CDR2 from the germline V gene are LNHDA and SQIVND (reference sequence). V gave up 2 bases and J gave up 4 bases, with 17 bases separating them. This CDR3 contains 16 residues. Here the CDR3 reads CASSIKRPDTRTEAFF. In DNA form, the CDR3 reads TGTGCCAGTAGTATAAAACGCCCTGATACCCGCACTGAAGCTTTCTTT.

This clonotype occurred a few times. The V and J genes are TRBV20-1 and TRBJ2-3; unclear D gene. The germline V gene encodes CDR1 DFQATT and CDR2 SNEGSKA (reference sequence). Trimming shortened V by 2 bases and J by 0 bases, and 6 bases separated the two germline ends. This CDR3 is 13 amino acids long. This CDR3 reads CSARRPSTDTQYF. The CDR3 DNA sequence: TGCAGTGCTAGACGCCCGAGCACAGATACGCAGTATTTT.

This clonotype was observed many times. V usage is TRBV24-1 and J usage is TRBJ2-1; the D gene is possibly TRBD1 (6 bases). The CDR3 runs to 14 residues. Germline-derived CDR1 and CDR2 are KGHDR and SFDVKD. The ends were cut back, 3 bases at V and 7 bases at J, with 12 bases in the middle. The CDR3 spells CATSDPSRGNEQFF. Here the CDR3 DNA reads TGTGCCACCAGTGATCCAAGCAGGGGAAATGAGCAGTTCTTC.

This clonotype was recorded only once. The V gene is TRBV19, the J gene TRBJ2-1; 12 nucleotides agree with TRBD2. Trimming took 10 bases from V and 5 from J; bases not matched to a gene: 12. Germline loops: CDR1 LNHDA, CDR2 SQIVND (reference sequence). The CDR3 sequence is 16 residues long. CDR3 sequence reads: CATKPGTSGSHNEQFF. The CDR3 DNA follows: TGTGCCACCAAGCCAGGGACTAGCGGGTCCCACAATGAGCAGTTCTTC.

This clonotype turned up a few times. V is TRBV20-1 and J is TRBJ1-5; D gene unclear. This CDR3 spans 13 amino acids. Germline V gene sequence: CDR1 DFQATT, CDR2 SNEGSKA (reference sequence). The V and J ends lost 6 bases and 0 bases respectively, with 9 bases between them. For the CDR3, the DNA is TGCAGTGCCCGCCAAAATAGCAATCAGCCCCAGCATTTT. It encodes CSARQNSNQPQHF.

This clonotype was observed at least ten times. The chain combines TRBV27 with TRBJ2-1; 12 bases agree with TRBD2. The germline gives CDR1 MNHEY, CDR2 SMNVEV (reference sequence). V gave up 2 bases and J gave up 0 bases; unmatched junction bases: 11. The CDR3 has 20 residues. The CDR3 nucleotides are TGTGCCAGCAGTTTAAGGACCGGGACTAGCGGGCCCAGCTCCTACAATGAGCAGTTCTTC. Its translation is CASSLRTGTSGPSSYNEQFF.

This clonotype is judged medium-sized (0.01 to 0.1%). The chain employs TRBV6-5 and TRBJ2-7; perhaps TRBD1 as D (5 bases). The V gene's germline CDR1 is MNHEY and CDR2 SVGAGI. The CDR3 sequence is 15 residues long. V lost 4 bases, J lost 4 bases, and 17 bases lay in between. The CDR3 region is CASSSPDWGQYEQYF. For the CDR3, the DNA is TGTGCCAGCAGTTCCCCAGACTGGGGCCAATACGAGCAGTACTTC.

Judged by abundance, this clonotype is medium-sized. This rearrangement joins TRBV6-2 or TRBV6-3 to TRBJ2-6; D ambiguous. The germline V gene has CDR1 MNHEY and CDR2 SVGEGT. The CDR3 is 15 residues long. The V and J ends lost 6 bases and 0 bases respectively, with 9 bases between them. The CDR3 coding sequence is TGTGCCAGCAGGTGGACCCTCTCTGGGGCCAACGTCCTGACTTTC. Protein: CASRWTLSGANVLTF.

By sample share, this clonotype is medium-sized. This chain links TRBV6-5 with TRBJ2-2; D perhaps matches TRBD2 (6 bases). The length of the CDR3 is 17 residues. The germline gives CDR1 MNHEY, CDR2 SVGAGI. With 5 bases removed from V and 4 bases from J, the gap between germline ends came to 20 bases. Here the CDR3 DNA reads TGTGCCAGCAGTGAACTTACGGGACTCTTGGGCACCGGGGAGCTGTTTTTT. This translates into CASSELTGLLGTGELFF.

In its sample, this clonotype is medium-sized. The CDR3 DNA reads as TGTGCCAGCAGCCGAGTAGGGACCCGACTAGCGGGCTACGAGCAGTACTTC. This sequence encodes CASSRVGTRLAGYEQYF. The chain joins TRBV6-6 to TRBJ2-7; 10 positions match TRBD2. V was clipped by 6 bases and J by 3 bases; unmatched bases: 14. Germline assignment: CDR1 MNHNY and CDR2 SVGAGI (reference sequence). CDR3 length equals 17 residues.

This clonotype was seen once. The chain is built from TRBV19 and TRBJ2-5; the match to TRBD1 covers 9 bases. The CDR3 is made up of 15 amino acids. CDR1 is LNHDA, CDR2 SQIVND, per germline (reference sequence). Unmatched junction bases numbered 8, after V lost 4 bases and J lost 5 bases. CDR3 region: CASSTGQGTGETQYF. Here the CDR3 DNA reads TGTGCCAGTAGTACGGGACAGGGTACAGGGGAGACCCAGTACTTC.

This clonotype is termed medium-sized (0.01 to 0.1%). The chain combines TRBV18 with TRBJ2-5; 10 bases match TRBD1. Germline V gene data show CDR1 as KGHSH and CDR2 as LQKENI. With V trimmed by 5 bases and J by 10 bases, 7 bases remained unmatched. The CDR3 has 13 amino acids. CDR3 sequence reads: CASSAGTGEGQYF. Written as DNA, the CDR3 is TGTGCCAGCTCAGCCGGGACAGGGGAAGGCCAGTACTTC.